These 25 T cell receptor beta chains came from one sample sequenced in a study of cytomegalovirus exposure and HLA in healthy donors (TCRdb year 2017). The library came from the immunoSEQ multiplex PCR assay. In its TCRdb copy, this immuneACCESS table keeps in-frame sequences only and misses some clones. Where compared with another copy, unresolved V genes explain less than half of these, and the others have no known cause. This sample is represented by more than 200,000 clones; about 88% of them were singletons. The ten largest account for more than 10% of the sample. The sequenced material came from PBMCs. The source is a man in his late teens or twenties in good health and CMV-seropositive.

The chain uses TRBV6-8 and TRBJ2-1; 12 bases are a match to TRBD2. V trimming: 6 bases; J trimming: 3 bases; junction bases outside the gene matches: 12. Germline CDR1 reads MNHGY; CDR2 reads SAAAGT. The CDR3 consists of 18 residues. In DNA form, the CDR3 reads TGTGCCAGCAGCCGCCTAGCGGGAGGGCCTTGGGTCTACAATGAGCAGTTCTTC. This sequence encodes CASSRLAGGPWVYNEQFF.

The CDR3 sequence: CASSLLPSGSYEQYF. The CDR3 coding sequence is TGTGCCAGCAGCTTATTGCCCTCTGGATCCTACGAGCAGTACTTC. This chain uses TRBV7-2 with TRBJ2-7; the D is unclear. Trimming stripped 2 bases from V and 1 base from J, with 12 bases between. The CDR3 spans 15 residues. Germline lookup yields CDR1 SGHTA and CDR2 FQGNSA.

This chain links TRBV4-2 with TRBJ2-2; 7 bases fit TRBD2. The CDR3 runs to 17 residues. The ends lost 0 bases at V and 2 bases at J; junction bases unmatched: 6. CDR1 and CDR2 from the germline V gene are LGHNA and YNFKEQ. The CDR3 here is CASSQEWLADNTGELFF. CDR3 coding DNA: TGTGCCAGCAGCCAAGAGTGGCTAGCGGATAACACCGGGGAGCTGTTTTTT.

The CDR3 sequence: CASSEASQGWTEAFF. In DNA, the CDR3 is TGTGCCAGCAGTGAAGCTTCACAGGGTTGGACTGAAGCTTTCTTT. The V gene is TRBV6-1, the J gene TRBJ1-1; the D gene is possibly TRBD1 (6 bases). Trimming took off 0 bases at V and 5 bases at J, with 13 bases between the two ends. This CDR3 has 15 residues. Germline assignment: CDR1 MNHNS and CDR2 SASEGT.

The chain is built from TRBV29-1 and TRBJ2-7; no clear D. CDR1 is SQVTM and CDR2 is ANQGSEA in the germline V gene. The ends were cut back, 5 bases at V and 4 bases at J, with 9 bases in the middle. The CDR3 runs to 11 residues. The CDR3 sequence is CSVSDAYEQYF. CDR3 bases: TGCAGCGTTTCGGACGCGTACGAGCAGTACTTC.

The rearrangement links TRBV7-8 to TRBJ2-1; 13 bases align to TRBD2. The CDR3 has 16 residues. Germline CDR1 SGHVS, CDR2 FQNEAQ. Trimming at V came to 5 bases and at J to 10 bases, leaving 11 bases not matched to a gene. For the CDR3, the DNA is TGTGCCAGCAGCCCGCTACTAGCGGGAGGGCTGGGGGAGCAGTTCTTC. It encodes CASSPLLAGGLGEQFF.

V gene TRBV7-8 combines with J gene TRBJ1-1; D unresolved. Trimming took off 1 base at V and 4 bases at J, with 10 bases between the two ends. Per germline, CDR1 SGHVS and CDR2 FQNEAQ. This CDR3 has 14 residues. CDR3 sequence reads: CASSLVRIPTEAFF. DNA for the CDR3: TGTGCCAGCAGCTTAGTAAGGATTCCCACTGAAGCTTTCTTT.

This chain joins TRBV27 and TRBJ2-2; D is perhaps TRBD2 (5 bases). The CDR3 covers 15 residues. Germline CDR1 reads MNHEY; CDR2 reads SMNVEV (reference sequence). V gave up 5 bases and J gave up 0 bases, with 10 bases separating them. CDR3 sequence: CASSNRAANTGELFF. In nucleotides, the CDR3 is TGTGCCAGCAGTAACCGAGCGGCGAACACCGGGGAGCTGTTTTTT.

CDR3 region: CASSKGQGLREAFF. DNA of the CDR3: TGTGCCAGTAGTAAAGGACAGGGTTTGAGAGAAGCTTTCTTT. The chain recombines TRBV19 with TRBJ1-1; 8 bases agree with TRBD1. The CDR3 spans 14 residues. The germline V gene has CDR1 LNHDA and CDR2 SQIVND (reference sequence). Losses at the gene ends were 4 bases for V and 8 bases for J; bases not matched to a gene: 9.

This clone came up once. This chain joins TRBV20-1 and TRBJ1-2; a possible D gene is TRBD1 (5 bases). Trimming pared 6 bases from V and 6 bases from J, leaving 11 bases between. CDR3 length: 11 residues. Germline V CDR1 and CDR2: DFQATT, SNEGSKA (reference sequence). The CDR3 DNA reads TGCAGTGCCGCGCCGGGGGATGGCTACACCTTC. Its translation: CSAAPGDGYTF.

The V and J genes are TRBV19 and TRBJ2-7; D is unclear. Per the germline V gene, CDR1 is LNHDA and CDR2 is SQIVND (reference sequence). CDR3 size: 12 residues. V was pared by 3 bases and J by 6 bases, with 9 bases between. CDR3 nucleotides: TGTGCCAGTAGTATCTCGCCCTCCGAGCAGTACTTC. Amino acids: CASSISPSEQYF.

The CDR3 nucleotides read TGTGCCAGCAGTGGGACAGAGAGCTATGGCTACACCTTC. Amino acid sequence: CASSGTESYGYTF. This chain uses TRBV2 with TRBJ1-2, with D possibly being TRBD1 (6 bases). The germline CDR1 and CDR2 sequences are SNHLY and FYNNEI. Trimming shortened V by 4 bases and J by 4 bases, and 10 bases separated the two germline ends. This CDR3 region has 13 residues. Complete variable domain (other parts from reference TRBV2 and TRBJ1-2): EPEVTQTPSHQVTQMGQEVILRCVPISNHLYFYWYRQILGQKVEFLVSFYNNEISEKSEIFDDQFSVERPDGSNFTLKIRSTKLEDSAMYFCASSGTESYGYTFGSGTRLTVV.

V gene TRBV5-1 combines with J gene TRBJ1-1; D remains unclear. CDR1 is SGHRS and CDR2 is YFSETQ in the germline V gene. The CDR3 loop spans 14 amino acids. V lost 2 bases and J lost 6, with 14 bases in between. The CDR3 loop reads CASSFGTLWAEAFF. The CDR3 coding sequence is TGCGCCAGCAGCTTTGGCACCTTGTGGGCTGAAGCTTTCTTT.

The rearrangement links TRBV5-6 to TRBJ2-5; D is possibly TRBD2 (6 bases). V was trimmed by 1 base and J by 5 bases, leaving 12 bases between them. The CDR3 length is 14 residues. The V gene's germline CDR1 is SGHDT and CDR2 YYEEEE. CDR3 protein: CASSLRGAEETQYF. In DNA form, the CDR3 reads TGTGCCAGCAGCTTGCGCGGGGCCGAGGAGACCCAGTACTTC.

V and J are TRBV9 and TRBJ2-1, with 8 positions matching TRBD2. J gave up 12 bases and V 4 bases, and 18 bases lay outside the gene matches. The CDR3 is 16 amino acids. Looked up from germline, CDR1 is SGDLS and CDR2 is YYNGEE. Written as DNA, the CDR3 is TGTGCCAGCAGCCCAACCGGGGGGGCCCGAGATAGGGCGCAGTTCTTC. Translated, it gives CASSPTGGARDRAQFF.

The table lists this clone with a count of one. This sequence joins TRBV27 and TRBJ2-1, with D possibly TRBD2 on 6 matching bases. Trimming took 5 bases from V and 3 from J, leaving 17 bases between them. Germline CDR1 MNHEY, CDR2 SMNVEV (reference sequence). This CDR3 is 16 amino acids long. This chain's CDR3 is CASSTTRTKNYNEQFF. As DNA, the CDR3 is TGTGCCAGCAGTACGACTAGGACCAAAAACTACAATGAGCAGTTCTTC.

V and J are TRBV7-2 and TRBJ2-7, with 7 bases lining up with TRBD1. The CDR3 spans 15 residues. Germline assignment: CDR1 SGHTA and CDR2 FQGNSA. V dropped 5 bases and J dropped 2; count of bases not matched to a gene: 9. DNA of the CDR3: TGTGCCAGCAGCGTAGGACAGGCCACGACCTACGAGCAGTACTTC. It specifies CASSVGQATTYEQYF.

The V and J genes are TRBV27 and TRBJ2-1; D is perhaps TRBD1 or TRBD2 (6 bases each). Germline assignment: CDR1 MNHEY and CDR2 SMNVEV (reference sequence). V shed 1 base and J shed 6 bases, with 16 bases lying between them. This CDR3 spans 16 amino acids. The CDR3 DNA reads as TGTGCCAGCAGTTTATGGAGGGGACAACTTATCAATGAGCAGTTCTTC. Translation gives CASSLWRGQLINEQFF.

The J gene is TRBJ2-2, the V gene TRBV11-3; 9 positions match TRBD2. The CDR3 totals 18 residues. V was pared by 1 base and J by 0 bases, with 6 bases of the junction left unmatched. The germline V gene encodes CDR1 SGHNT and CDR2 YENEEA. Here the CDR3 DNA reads TGTGCCAGCAGCTTAGGACGAGGCGGGAGGGCGAACACCGGGGAGCTGTTTTTT. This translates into CASSLGRGGRANTGELFF.

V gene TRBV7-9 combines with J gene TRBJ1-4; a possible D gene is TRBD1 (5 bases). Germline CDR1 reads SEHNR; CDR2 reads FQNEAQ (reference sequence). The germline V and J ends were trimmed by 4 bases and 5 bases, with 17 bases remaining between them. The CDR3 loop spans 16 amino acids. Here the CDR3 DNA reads TGTGCCAGCAGCTCTCCTCGGGGCGACCGAAATGAAAAACTGTTTTTT. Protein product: CASSSPRGDRNEKLFF.

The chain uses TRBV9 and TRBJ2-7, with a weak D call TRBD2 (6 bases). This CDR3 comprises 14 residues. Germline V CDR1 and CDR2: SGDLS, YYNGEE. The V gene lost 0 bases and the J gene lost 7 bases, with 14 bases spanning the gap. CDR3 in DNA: TGTGCCAGCAGCGTAGGCGGGCAGGCGGGAGAGCAGTACTTC. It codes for CASSVGGQAGEQYF.

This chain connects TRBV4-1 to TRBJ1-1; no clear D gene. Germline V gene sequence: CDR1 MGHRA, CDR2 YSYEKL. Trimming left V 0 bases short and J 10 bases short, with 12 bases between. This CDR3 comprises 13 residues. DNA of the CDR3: TGCGCCAGCAGCCAAGATCGGGCCCAACTAGCTTTCTTT. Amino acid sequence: CASSQDRAQLAFF.

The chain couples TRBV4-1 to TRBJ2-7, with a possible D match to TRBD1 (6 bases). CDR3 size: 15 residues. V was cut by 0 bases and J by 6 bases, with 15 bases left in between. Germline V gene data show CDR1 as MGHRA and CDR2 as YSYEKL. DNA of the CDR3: TGCGCCAGCAGCCAAGATTCAGCTCTAGGGGGCGAGCAGTACTTC. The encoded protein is CASSQDSALGGEQYF.

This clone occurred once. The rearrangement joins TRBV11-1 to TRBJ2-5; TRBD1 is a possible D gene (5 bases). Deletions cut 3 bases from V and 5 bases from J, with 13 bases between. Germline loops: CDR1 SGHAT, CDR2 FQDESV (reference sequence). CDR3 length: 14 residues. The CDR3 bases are TGTGCCAGCAGCTTTCGTGGGGCTGGGGAGACCCAGTACTTC. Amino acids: CASSFRGAGETQYF.

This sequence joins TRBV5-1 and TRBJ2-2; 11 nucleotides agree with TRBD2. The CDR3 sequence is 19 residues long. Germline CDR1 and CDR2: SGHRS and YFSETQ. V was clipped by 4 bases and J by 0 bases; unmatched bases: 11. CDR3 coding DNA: TGCGCCAGCAGCCCCGCCGGGACTAGCGGCCGGACGAACACCGGGGAGCTGTTTTTT. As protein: CASSPAGTSGRTNTGELFF. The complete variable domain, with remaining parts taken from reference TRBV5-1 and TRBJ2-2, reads KAGVTQTPRYLIKTRGQQVTLSCSPISGHRSVSWYQQTPGQGLQFLFEYFSETQRNKGNFPGRFSGRQFSNSRSEMNVSTLELGDSALYLCASSPAGTSGRTNTGELFFGEGSRLTVL.